The rows below give T cell receptor beta chains drawn from one sample of a study of control samples from healthy donors and cancer patients. Sequencing was performed with immunoSEQ multiplex PCR; in TCRdb, only in-frame clones are kept and a portion is missing. Of more than 100,000 clones in the sample, approximately 90% are singletons; the top ten hold 7.8%. Material for sequencing was blood. Receptors were obtained from a woman aged 18-29 years in good health. Both conserved end residues are part of each CDR3. Fields, in order: clone size, D gene, J gene, V gene, CDR3 protein, CDR3 DNA. D genes are given only for firm matches. Expanded clones get a size class; other rows say once, few or many, or leave the size out.

abundance: NA
d_gene: TRBD1
j_gene: TRBJ2-7
v_gene: TRBV19
CDR3aa: CASSYSGQGPYEQYF
CDR3nt: TGTGCCAGTAGCTACTCGGGACAGGGTCCCTACGAGCAGTACTTC

abundance: NA
d_gene: NA
j_gene: TRBJ1-1
v_gene: TRBV30
CDR3aa: CAWSLRGGRVSTEAFF
CDR3nt: TGTGCCTGGAGTTTGAGGGGGGGACGTGTTAGCACTGAAGCTTTCTTT

abundance: NA
d_gene: NA
j_gene: TRBJ1-1
v_gene: TRBV23-1
CDR3aa: CASSQLDSGAFF
CDR3nt: TGCGCCAGCAGTCAACTGGACAGTGGAGCTTTCTTT

abundance: NA
d_gene: TRBD2
j_gene: TRBJ2-2
v_gene: TRBV4-2
CDR3aa: CASSHAGANTGELFF
CDR3nt: TGTGCCAGCAGCCACGCGGGAGCGAACACCGGGGAGCTGTTTTTT

abundance: NA
d_gene: TRBD2
j_gene: TRBJ2-4
v_gene: TRBV11-2
CDR3aa: CASSSWTSNIQYF
CDR3nt: TGTGCCAGCAGCTCCTGGACTAGCAACATTCAGTACTTC

abundance: NA
d_gene: NA
j_gene: TRBJ2-3
v_gene: TRBV7-9
CDR3aa: CASSLDGRDTQYF
CDR3nt: TGTGCCAGCAGCTTAGACGGACGAGATACGCAGTATTTT

abundance: once
d_gene: NA
j_gene: TRBJ2-7
v_gene: TRBV10-3
CDR3aa: CAISVRTAQQGLYEQYF
CDR3nt: TGTGCCATCAGTGTACGGACAGCTCAGCAGGGGCTCTACGAGCAGTACTTC

abundance: NA
d_gene: TRBD1
j_gene: TRBJ2-5
v_gene: TRBV30
CDR3aa: CAWSVKGAQTQYF
CDR3nt: TGTGCCTGGAGTGTAAAGGGGGCGCAGACCCAGTACTTC

abundance: NA
d_gene: TRBD1
j_gene: TRBJ1-2
v_gene: TRBV9
CDR3aa: CASSARQGPYGYTF
CDR3nt: TGTGCCAGCAGCGCAAGACAGGGCCCCTATGGCTACACCTTC

abundance: NA
d_gene: NA
j_gene: TRBJ1-1
v_gene: TRBV19
CDR3aa: CASSIGMNTEAFF
CDR3nt: TGTGCCAGTAGTATAGGGATGAACACTGAAGCTTTCTTT

abundance: few
d_gene: NA
j_gene: TRBJ1-5
v_gene: TRBV28
CDR3aa: CASREGTYQPQHF
CDR3nt: TGTGCCAGCAGAGAGGGCACCTATCAGCCCCAGCATTTT

abundance: NA
d_gene: NA
j_gene: TRBJ1-4
v_gene: TRBV9
CDR3aa: CASSAREATNEKLFF
CDR3nt: TGTGCCAGCAGCGCCAGGGAAGCAACTAATGAAAAACTGTTTTTT

abundance: NA
d_gene: NA
j_gene: TRBJ2-3
v_gene: TRBV7-8
CDR3aa: CASSLGGGGTDTQYF
CDR3nt: TGTGCCAGCAGCTTAGGTGGCGGGGGCACAGATACGCAGTATTTT

abundance: NA
d_gene: NA
j_gene: TRBJ2-5
v_gene: TRBV7-2
CDR3aa: CASSLSRTQPEETQYF
CDR3nt: TGTGCCAGCAGCTTAAGCCGGACGCAACCCGAAGAGACCCAGTACTTC

abundance: NA
d_gene: TRBD2
j_gene: TRBJ2-5
v_gene: TRBV9
CDR3aa: CASSVGGTSGSSETQYF
CDR3nt: TGTGCCAGCAGCGTAGGGGGGACTAGCGGGAGCAGTGAGACCCAGTACTTC

abundance: NA
d_gene: TRBD1
j_gene: TRBJ2-7
v_gene: TRBV13
CDR3aa: CASSMGTGVVYEQYF
CDR3nt: TGTGCCAGCAGCATGGGGACAGGGGTCGTCTACGAGCAGTACTTC

abundance: NA
d_gene: TRBD2
j_gene: TRBJ2-7
v_gene: TRBV6-9
CDR3aa: CASSYTSPASGRVWGSSYEQYF
CDR3nt: TGTGCCAGCAGTTACACCTCACCGGCTAGCGGGAGGGTTTGGGGTTCCTCCTACGAGCAGTACTTC

abundance: NA
d_gene: NA
j_gene: TRBJ2-3
v_gene: TRBV10-1
CDR3aa: CASSESGGITDTQYF
CDR3nt: TGCGCCAGCAGTGAGTCGGGGGGAATCACAGATACGCAGTATTTT

abundance: NA
d_gene: NA
j_gene: TRBJ2-7
v_gene: TRBV7-9
CDR3aa: CASSLISSGDEQYF
CDR3nt: TGTGCCAGCAGCTTAATCAGTAGTGGAGACGAGCAGTACTTC

abundance: NA
d_gene: NA
j_gene: TRBJ2-1
v_gene: TRBV5-5
CDR3aa: CASSLGTEQFF
CDR3nt: TGTGCCAGCAGCTTGGGGACTGAGCAGTTCTTC

abundance: NA
d_gene: NA
j_gene: TRBJ1-1
v_gene: TRBV2
CDR3aa: CASSGGQLDTEAFF
CDR3nt: TGTGCCAGCAGTGGAGGACAGTTGGACACTGAAGCTTTCTTT

abundance: NA
d_gene: NA
j_gene: TRBJ1-5
v_gene: TRBV7-2
CDR3aa: CASSLAAGVRNQPQHF
CDR3nt: TGTGCCAGCAGCTTAGCTGCGGGGGTGAGGAATCAGCCCCAGCATTTT

abundance: NA
d_gene: TRBD2
j_gene: TRBJ2-7
v_gene: TRBV7-8
CDR3aa: CASSWTSGAYEQYF
CDR3nt: TGTGCCAGCAGCTGGACTAGCGGGGCCTACGAGCAGTACTTC

abundance: NA
d_gene: NA
j_gene: TRBJ1-5
v_gene: TRBV5-8
CDR3aa: CASSLEGGVEGNQPQHF
CDR3nt: TGTGCCAGCAGCTTGGAGGGAGGGGTGGAGGGCAATCAGCCCCAGCATTTT

abundance: NA
d_gene: TRBD1
j_gene: TRBJ2-7
v_gene: TRBV28
CDR3aa: CASSFFGAGGREQYF
CDR3nt: TGTGCCAGCAGTTTTTTCGGGGCAGGGGGTCGCGAGCAGTACTTC

abundance: NA
d_gene: TRBD1
j_gene: TRBJ2-2
v_gene: TRBV23-1
CDR3aa: CASNEAKGTGGRNTGELFF
CDR3nt: TGCGCCAGCAACGAAGCCAAAGGGACAGGCGGAAGGAACACCGGGGAGCTGTTTTTT

abundance: NA
d_gene: TRBD1
j_gene: TRBJ2-3
v_gene: TRBV28
CDR3aa: CASSYDRGTDTQYF
CDR3nt: TGTGCCAGCAGTTATGACAGGGGCACAGATACGCAGTATTTT

abundance: NA
d_gene: TRBD2
j_gene: TRBJ2-3
v_gene: TRBV10-3
CDR3aa: CAISAMREADTQYF
CDR3nt: TGTGCCATCAGTGCAATGCGGGAGGCAGATACGCAGTATTTT

abundance: NA
d_gene: NA
j_gene: TRBJ2-5
v_gene: TRBV24-1
CDR3aa: CATSDLQAGGETQYF
CDR3nt: TGTGCCACCAGTGATTTGCAAGCGGGTGGAGAGACCCAGTACTTC

abundance: NA
d_gene: NA
j_gene: TRBJ2-1
v_gene: TRBV7-3
CDR3aa: CASSQPDNEQFF
CDR3nt: TGTGCCAGCAGCCAACCCGACAATGAGCAGTTCTTC

abundance: NA
d_gene: TRBD1
j_gene: TRBJ2-3
v_gene: TRBV6-4
CDR3aa: CASRGGAGDTQYF
CDR3nt: TGTGCCAGCAGAGGGGGCGCAGGGGATACGCAGTATTTT

abundance: NA
d_gene: NA
j_gene: TRBJ2-7
v_gene: TRBV2
CDR3aa: CASNRYPEQYF
CDR3nt: TGTGCCAGCAACAGGTATCCGGAGCAGTACTTC

abundance: NA
d_gene: TRBD2
j_gene: TRBJ2-7
v_gene: TRBV27
CDR3aa: CASRQRGGGAYEQYF
CDR3nt: TGTGCCAGCCGACAACGGGGGGGCGGCGCTTACGAGCAGTACTTC

abundance: NA
d_gene: NA
j_gene: TRBJ1-6
v_gene: TRBV5-6
CDR3aa: CASSVEGPSYNSPLHF
CDR3nt: TGTGCCAGCAGCGTCGAAGGCCCGTCGTATAATTCACCCCTCCACTTT

abundance: NA
d_gene: TRBD2
j_gene: TRBJ2-7
v_gene: TRBV19
CDR3aa: CASSPGLAVYEQYF
CDR3nt: TGTGCCAGTAGTCCCGGACTAGCGGTCTACGAGCAGTACTTC

abundance: NA
d_gene: NA
j_gene: TRBJ2-2
v_gene: TRBV20-1
CDR3aa: CSASWDLNTGELFF
CDR3nt: TGCAGTGCTAGTTGGGACCTCAACACCGGGGAGCTGTTTTTT

abundance: NA
d_gene: NA
j_gene: TRBJ2-5
v_gene: TRBV5-1
CDR3aa: CASKIQETQYF
CDR3nt: TGCGCCAGCAAGATACAAGAGACCCAGTACTTC

abundance: NA
d_gene: TRBD2
j_gene: TRBJ2-3
v_gene: TRBV6-5
CDR3aa: CASNGRDTSTDTQYF
CDR3nt: TGTGCCAGCAATGGGAGGGATACAAGCACAGATACGCAGTATTTT

abundance: NA
d_gene: TRBD2
j_gene: TRBJ2-3
v_gene: TRBV19
CDR3aa: CASRQTSGRVGSRDTQYF
CDR3nt: TGTGCCAGTAGGCAGACTAGCGGGAGAGTCGGTAGTAGAGATACGCAGTATTTT

abundance: NA
d_gene: TRBD1
j_gene: TRBJ2-7
v_gene: TRBV6-5
CDR3aa: CATNRQGPYEQYF
CDR3nt: TGTGCCACCAACAGACAGGGTCCCTACGAGCAGTACTTC

abundance: NA
d_gene: TRBD1
j_gene: TRBJ1-5
v_gene: TRBV6-5
CDR3aa: CASSPGQGYQPQHF
CDR3nt: TGTGCCAGCAGTCCGGGACAGGGATATCAGCCCCAGCATTTT

abundance: NA
d_gene: NA
j_gene: TRBJ1-1
v_gene: TRBV28
CDR3aa: CASSLRGGIEAFF
CDR3nt: TGTGCCAGCAGTTTACGAGGGGGTATTGAGGCTTTCTTT

abundance: NA
d_gene: TRBD1
j_gene: TRBJ1-5
v_gene: TRBV27
CDR3aa: CASSLGATQGIGNQPQHF
CDR3nt: TGTGCCAGCAGTTTGGGGGCCACACAGGGGATTGGGAATCAGCCCCAGCATTTT